These 15 T cell receptor beta chains were sequenced from one sample in a study of T cells in localized non-small cell lung cancer (dated by TCRdb to 2020 to 2021). To prepare the library, the immunoSEQ multiplex PCR assay was applied. TCRdb carries this immuneACCESS record with in-frame sequences only. Its versions omit some clonotypes, under half of them owing to an unresolved V gene in the studies checked, with the rest unexplained. For this sample there are 9,500 to 15,000 clones; about 86% appear just once. The top ten constitute approximately 20% of the sample. Source: peripheral blood, taken before any cancer treatment. These receptors all come from a male donor older than 55 with stage I lung adenocarcinoma.

This clone was seen just once. This chain links TRBV2 with TRBJ2-6; no firm D call. V was cut by 2 bases and J by 0 bases, with 14 bases left in between. The CDR3 covers 18 residues. CDR1 SNHLY and CDR2 FYNNEI come from the germline V gene. The CDR3 nucleotides read TGTGCCAGCAGTGAAAGGTCCCGGGCTATCTCTGGGGCCAACGTCCTGACTTTC. As protein: CASSERSRAISGANVLTF.

The J gene is TRBJ2-1, the V gene TRBV7-2; no clear D gene. The germline gives CDR1 SGHTA, CDR2 FQGNSA. The CDR3 has 14 amino acids. Trimming removed 4 bases from V and 7 bases from J, with 14 bases in between. The CDR3 loop reads CASSSRPRWNEQFF. The CDR3 DNA reads TGTGCCAGCAGCTCCAGGCCCAGGTGGAATGAGCAGTTCTTC.

This clone was recorded a few times. V usage is TRBV11-2 and J usage is TRBJ2-1; 8 nucleotides align to TRBD1. J gave up 10 bases and V 5 bases, and 16 bases lay outside the gene matches. CDR1 SGHAT and CDR2 FQNNGV come from the germline V gene. The CDR3 loop spans 16 amino acids. In DNA, the CDR3 is TGTGCCAGCAGCCCCATATTGAACAGGGGGATCAGGGAGCAGTTCTTC. Its protein is CASSPILNRGIREQFF.

The chain has TRBV18 and TRBJ2-5, with unresolved D. V was clipped by 1 base and J by 4 bases, with 7 bases between them. The CDR3 loop spans 13 amino acids. Germline lookup yields CDR1 KGHSH and CDR2 LQKENI. The CDR3 sequence: CASSPQKGETQYF. The CDR3 DNA sequence: TGTGCCAGCTCACCACAAAAGGGAGAGACCCAGTACTTC.

This sequence joins TRBV5-1 and TRBJ2-7; D call uncertain. The CDR3 is 14 amino acids. V lost 0 bases and J 3 bases, leaving 10 bases between the germline ends. Germline CDR1 SGHRS, CDR2 YFSETQ. CDR3 DNA sequence: TGCGCCAGCAGCTTGGTGCCGGGTAACTACGAGCAGTACTTC. Protein product: CASSLVPGNYEQYF.

The gene calls are TRBV2 and TRBJ2-2; D remains unclear. The CDR3 spans 12 residues. CDR1 is SNHLY and CDR2 is FYNNEI in the germline V gene. V was shortened by 7 bases and J by 4 bases, with 7 bases between the two germline ends. The DNA of the CDR3 is TGTGCCAGCACAACAAGCACCGGGGAGCTGTTTTTT. As protein: CASTTSTGELFF.

This chain uses TRBV5-5 with TRBJ2-3; D may be TRBD1 or TRBD2 (5 bases each). The CDR3 extends over 16 amino acids. The V and J ends lost 4 bases and 2 bases respectively, with 17 bases between them. CDR1 and CDR2 from the germline V gene are SGHKS and YYEKEE (reference sequence). The CDR3 bases are TGTGCCAGCAGCGGGACCTTGGCTACCCTCACAGATACGCAGTATTTT. Translated: CASSGTLATLTDTQYF.

A single count supports this clone. The CDR3 is CASSPRAFGRVSYTF. CDR3 nucleotide sequence: TGTGCCAGCAGCCCGAGGGCCTTCGGAAGGGTCAGCTACACCTTC. V is TRBV7-9 and J is TRBJ1-2; D unresolved. Germline loops: CDR1 SEHNR, CDR2 FQNEAQ (reference sequence). The CDR3 has 15 amino acids. With 5 bases removed from V and 9 bases from J, the gap between germline ends came to 22 bases.

The rearrangement joins TRBV11-2 to TRBJ2-1, with D hard to call. The germline V gene has CDR1 SGHAT and CDR2 FQNNGV. V was cut by 5 bases and J by 5 bases, with 16 bases left in between. CDR3 length: 15 amino acids. Here the CDR3 DNA reads TGTGCCAGCAGCGATCGAAGGCGGAAAAACAATGAGCAGTTCTTC. Translating it yields CASSDRRRKNNEQFF.

The rearrangement links TRBV5-5 to TRBJ2-5; a weak D match, TRBD2 (5 bases). This CDR3 is 15 amino acids long. Germline V CDR1 and CDR2: SGHKS, YYEKEE (reference sequence). V lost 1 base to trimming and J lost 5 bases, with 15 bases between them. In DNA, the CDR3 is TGTGCCAGCAGCTTGTTGACGGGGTCGGGGGAGACCCAGTACTTC. This codes for CASSLLTGSGETQYF. Variable domain in full (rest from reference TRBV5-5 and TRBJ2-5): DAGVTQSPTHLIKTRGQQVTLRCSPISGHKSVSWYQQVLGQGPQFIFQYYEKEERGRGNFPDRFSARQFPNYSSELNVNALLLGDSALYLCASSLLTGSGETQYFGPGTRLLVL.

J is TRBJ2-3 and V is TRBV6-6, with 10 positions matching TRBD2. V lost 4 bases, J lost 6 bases, and 7 bases stayed unmatched. Germline-derived CDR1 and CDR2 are MNHNY and SVGAGI (reference sequence). This CDR3 contains 15 residues. The CDR3 nucleotides are TGTGCCAGCAGTTCGGGACTAGCGAGGGGGGATACGCAGTATTTT. It encodes CASSSGLARGDTQYF.

This clone was seen once. The chain carries TRBV4-3 and TRBJ2-7; 7 positions match TRBD2. Trimming took 2 bases from V and 9 from J; bases not matched to a gene: 10. This CDR3 is 14 amino acids long. Germline-derived CDR1 and CDR2 are LGHNA and YSLEER. The DNA of the CDR3 is TGCGCCAGCAGCCAATCCCTTGCGGGAGATGGGCAGTACTTC. Amino acids: CASSQSLAGDGQYF.

Written as DNA, the CDR3 is TGTGCCAGTAAGAAGGGCCAGTTCCGATCCAATGAGCAGTTCTTC. It is translated as CASKKGQFRSNEQFF. V gene TRBV19 combines with J gene TRBJ2-1; D is ambiguous. CDR3 length: 15 residues. Germline CDR1 reads LNHDA; CDR2 reads SQIVND (reference sequence). V lost 7 bases and J 6 bases, leaving 19 bases between the germline ends.

This clone has a single count. J is TRBJ2-5 and V is TRBV5-5, with a tentative D call TRBD1 (6 bases). Between the trimmed V and J ends, which lost 0 bases and 5 bases, there was a span of 8 bases. This CDR3 comprises 13 residues. The germline CDR1 and CDR2 sequences are SGHKS and YYEKEE (reference sequence). In DNA, the CDR3 is TGTGCCAGCAGCTTGGAGGGGGAGGAGACCCAGTACTTC. Its translation: CASSLEGEETQYF. The variable domain in full, with the rest retrieved from reference TRBV5-5 and TRBJ2-5, is DAGVTQSPTHLIKTRGQQVTLRCSPISGHKSVSWYQQVLGQGPQFIFQYYEKEERGRGNFPDRFSARQFPNYSSELNVNALLLGDSALYLCASSLEGEETQYFGPGTRLLVL.

CDR3 sequence: CASSLGRNQPQHF. Here the CDR3 DNA reads TGTGCCAGCAGCTTAGGTCGGAATCAGCCCCAGCATTTT. The chain couples TRBV11-2 to TRBJ1-5, with unresolved D. Per the germline V gene, CDR1 is SGHAT and CDR2 is FQNNGV. Trimming cost V 1 base and J 4 bases, with 5 bases left between them. The CDR3 is 13 residues long.